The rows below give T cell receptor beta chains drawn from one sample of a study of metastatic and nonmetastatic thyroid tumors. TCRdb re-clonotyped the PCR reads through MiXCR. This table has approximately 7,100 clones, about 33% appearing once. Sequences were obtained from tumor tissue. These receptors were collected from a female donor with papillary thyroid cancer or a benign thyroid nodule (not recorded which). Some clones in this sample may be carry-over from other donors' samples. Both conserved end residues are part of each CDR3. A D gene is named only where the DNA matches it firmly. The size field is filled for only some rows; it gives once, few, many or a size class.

CDR3: CASSFPASGRNTQYF
DNA: TGTGCCAGCAGTTTCCCGGCTAGCGGGAGAAATACGCAGTATTTT
size: NA
D: TRBD2
V: TRBV12-3/TRBV12-4
J: TRBJ2-3

CDR3: CASSSGLNTGELFF
DNA: TGTGCCAGCTCATCAGGACTGAACACCGGGGAGCTGTTTTTT
size: medium-sized
D: NA
V: TRBV18
J: TRBJ2-2

CDR3: CSARDPTDTYEQYF
DNA: TGCAGTGCTAGGGACCCGACAGATACCTACGAGCAGTACTTC
size: few
D: NA
V: TRBV20-1
J: TRBJ2-7

CDR3: CSASGSREQYF
DNA: TGCAGTGCTAGTGGAAGCAGGGAGCAGTACTTC
size: NA
D: NA
V: TRBV20-1
J: TRBJ2-7

CDR3: CASSLDFADEQYF
DNA: TGTGCCAGCAGCTTAGATTTTGCGGACGAGCAGTACTTC
size: NA
D: NA
V: TRBV7-2
J: TRBJ2-7

CDR3: CASSQAPGQGNQPQHF
DNA: TGTGCCAGCAGCCAAGCTCCGGGACAGGGCAATCAGCCCCAGCATTTT
size: NA
D: TRBD1
V: TRBV4-2
J: TRBJ1-5

CDR3: CSARVPGSNEQYF
DNA: TGCAGTGCTAGAGTTCCAGGGAGCAACGAGCAGTACTTC
size: medium-sized
D: NA
V: TRBV20-1
J: TRBJ2-7

CDR3: CAWSRMNTEAFF
DNA: TGTGCCTGGAGTAGGATGAACACTGAAGCTTTCTTT
size: NA
D: NA
V: TRBV30
J: TRBJ1-1

CDR3: CASSFVEGYLYNEQFF
DNA: TGTGCCAGCAGTTTCGTGGAGGGGTACTTATACAATGAGCAGTTCTTC
size: few
D: NA
V: TRBV28
J: TRBJ2-1

CDR3: CASTNRGFSYEQYF
DNA: TGTGCCAGCACTAACAGGGGTTTCTCCTACGAGCAGTACTTC
size: large
D: TRBD1
V: TRBV2
J: TRBJ2-7

CDR3: CASGQGNNEAFF
DNA: TGTGCCAGCGGACAGGGGAACAATGAAGCTTTCTTT
size: NA
D: TRBD1
V: TRBV6-4
J: TRBJ1-1

CDR3: CASSFLNDQPQHF
DNA: TGTGCCAGCAGTTTCTTAAATGATCAGCCCCAGCATTTT
size: medium-sized
D: NA
V: TRBV12-3/TRBV12-4
J: TRBJ1-5

CDR3: CASSVAGVVYGYTF
DNA: TGTGCCAGCAGCGTAGCGGGGGTAGTCTATGGCTACACCTTC
size: NA
D: NA
V: TRBV9
J: TRBJ1-2

CDR3: CASRHNSNQPQHF
DNA: TGTGCCAGCCGGCACAATAGCAATCAGCCCCAGCATTTT
size: large
D: NA
V: TRBV28
J: TRBJ1-5

CDR3: CASSYMSGGNQPQHF
DNA: TGTGCCAGCAGTTACATGTCAGGGGGCAATCAGCCCCAGCATTTT
size: NA
D: NA
V: TRBV6-2/TRBV6-3
J: TRBJ1-5

CDR3: CASSERDNRGPGNTIYF
DNA: TGTGCCAGCAGCGAGAGGGACAATCGCGGACCTGGAAACACCATATATTTT
size: NA
D: NA
V: TRBV3-1
J: TRBJ1-3

CDR3: CSATSGSYRDEQFF
DNA: TGCAGTGCTACTAGCGGGAGTTATAGGGATGAGCAGTTCTTC
size: NA
D: TRBD2
V: TRBV20-1
J: TRBJ2-1

CDR3: CASSLAAGGTEAFF
DNA: TGCGCCAGCAGCTTGGCGGCAGGGGGCACTGAAGCTTTCTTT
size: NA
D: TRBD1
V: TRBV5-1
J: TRBJ1-1

CDR3: CASSKTQGADTQYF
DNA: TGTGCCAGCAGTAAAACACAGGGGGCAGATACGCAGTATTTT
size: medium-sized
D: TRBD1
V: TRBV25-1
J: TRBJ2-3

CDR3: CASSLVGTDREGF
DNA: TGTGCCAGCAGCTTAGTAGGGACCGACAGGGAAGGCTTC
size: NA
D: TRBD1
V: TRBV13
J: TRBJ1-2

CDR3: CASSVDRDQSSGANVLTF
DNA: TGTGCCAGTAGTGTAGACAGGGACCAATCCTCTGGGGCCAACGTCCTGACTTTC
size: NA
D: TRBD1
V: TRBV19
J: TRBJ2-6

CDR3: CASSVADRVETEAFF
DNA: TGTGCCAGCAGCGTAGCTGACAGGGTGGAAACTGAAGCTTTCTTT
size: NA
D: TRBD1
V: TRBV9
J: TRBJ1-1

CDR3: CASSLRAVQNSNQPQHF
DNA: TGTGCCAGCAGCTTACGGGCAGTACAAAATAGCAATCAGCCCCAGCATTTT
size: once
D: NA
V: TRBV7-8
J: TRBJ1-5

CDR3: CSARGSGADLSYEQYF
DNA: TGCAGTGCTAGAGGGAGCGGTGCGGATCTCTCCTACGAGCAGTACTTC
size: medium-sized
D: NA
V: TRBV20-1
J: TRBJ2-7

CDR3: CASRTTSGTDTQYF
DNA: TGTGCCAGCAGGACGACTAGCGGCACAGATACGCAGTATTTT
size: NA
D: TRBD2
V: TRBV6-2/TRBV6-3
J: TRBJ2-3

CDR3: CASSEDRGSYEQYF
DNA: TGTGCCAGCAGTGAGGACAGAGGCTCCTACGAGCAGTACTTC
size: few
D: NA
V: TRBV6-1
J: TRBJ2-7

CDR3: CASGDTDSGNTVYF
DNA: TGTGCCAGCGGGGACACCGACTCTGGAAACACCGTATATTTT
size: NA
D: NA
V: TRBV7-2
J: TRBJ1-3

CDR3: CASSPTAGDYEQYF
DNA: TGTGCCAGCTCACCAACCGCAGGGGACTACGAGCAGTACTTC
size: once
D: NA
V: TRBV18
J: TRBJ2-7

CDR3: CASGPAEMNEQFF
DNA: TGTGCCAGCGGTCCAGCGGAGATGAATGAGCAGTTCTTC
size: many
D: NA
V: TRBV9
J: TRBJ2-1

CDR3: CASSQDFSGYEQYF
DNA: TGCGCCAGCAGCCAAGATTTCTCCGGTTACGAGCAGTACTTC
size: NA
D: NA
V: TRBV4-3
J: TRBJ2-7

CDR3: CASSYLAGLPHTGELFF
DNA: TGTGCCAGCAGTTATCTGGCGGGATTGCCTCACACCGGTGAGCTGTTTTTT
size: once
D: NA
V: TRBV6-2/TRBV6-3
J: TRBJ2-2